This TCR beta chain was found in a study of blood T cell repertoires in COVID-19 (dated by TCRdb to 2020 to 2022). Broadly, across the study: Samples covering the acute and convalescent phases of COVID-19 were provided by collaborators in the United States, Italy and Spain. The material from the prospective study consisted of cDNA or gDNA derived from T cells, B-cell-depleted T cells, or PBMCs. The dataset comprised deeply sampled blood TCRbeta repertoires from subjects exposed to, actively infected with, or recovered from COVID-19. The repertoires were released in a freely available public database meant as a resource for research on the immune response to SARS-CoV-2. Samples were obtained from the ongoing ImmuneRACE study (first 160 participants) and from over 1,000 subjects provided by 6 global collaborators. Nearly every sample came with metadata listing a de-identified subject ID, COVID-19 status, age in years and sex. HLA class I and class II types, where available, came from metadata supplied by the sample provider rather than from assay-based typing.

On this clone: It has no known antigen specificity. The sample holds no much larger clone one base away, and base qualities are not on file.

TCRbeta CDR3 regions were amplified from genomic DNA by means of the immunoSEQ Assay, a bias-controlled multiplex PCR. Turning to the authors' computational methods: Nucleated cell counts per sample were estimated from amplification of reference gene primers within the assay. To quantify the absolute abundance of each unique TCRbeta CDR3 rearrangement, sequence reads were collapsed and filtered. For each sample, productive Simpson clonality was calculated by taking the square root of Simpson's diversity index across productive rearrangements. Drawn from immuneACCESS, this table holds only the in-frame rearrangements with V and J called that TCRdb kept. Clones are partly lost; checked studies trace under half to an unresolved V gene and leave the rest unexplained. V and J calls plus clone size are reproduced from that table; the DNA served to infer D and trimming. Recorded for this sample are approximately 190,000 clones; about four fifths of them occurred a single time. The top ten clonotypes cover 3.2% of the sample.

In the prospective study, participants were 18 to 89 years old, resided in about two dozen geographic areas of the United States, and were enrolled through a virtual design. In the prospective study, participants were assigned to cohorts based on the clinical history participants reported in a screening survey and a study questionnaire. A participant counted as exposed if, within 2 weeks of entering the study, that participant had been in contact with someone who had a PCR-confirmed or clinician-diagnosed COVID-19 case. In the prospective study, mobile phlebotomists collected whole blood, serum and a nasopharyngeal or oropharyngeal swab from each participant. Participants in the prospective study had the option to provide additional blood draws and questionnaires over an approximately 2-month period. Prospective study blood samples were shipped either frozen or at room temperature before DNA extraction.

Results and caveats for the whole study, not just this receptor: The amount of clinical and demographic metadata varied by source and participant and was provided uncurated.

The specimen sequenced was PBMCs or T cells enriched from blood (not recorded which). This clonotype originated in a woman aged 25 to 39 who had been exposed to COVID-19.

The DNA sequence is as follows: TGTGCCAGCAGTGTGGGGGGGCCATATTCGATTAATGAGCAGTTCTTC. Translated, this is CASSVGGPYSINEQFF. The V gene is TRBV2 and the J gene is TRBJ2-1, and possibly TRBD2, on 7 matching bases. From its cysteine to its phenylalanine, the CDR3 spans 16 amino acids. Just the 48-base CDR3 DNA is kept, in frame starting at base 1. The CDR1 and CDR2 encoded by the germline V gene are SNHLY and FYNNEI. Trimming costs V 4 bases and J 7 bases, and their ends lie 20 bases apart.